This T cell receptor (beta chain) was observed in a study of control samples from healthy donors and cancer patients. The germline CDR1 and CDR2 sequences are SGHKS and YYEKEE (reference sequence). V lost 2 bases to trimming and J lost 0 bases, with 13 bases between them. CDR3 length equals 16 residues. Sequencing used immunoSEQ multiplex PCR; TCRdb keeps in-frame clones, though not all of them. The sample has fewer than 150,000 clones, 80% to 95% seen once. Sequences were obtained from blood. The clonotype was recovered from a young man in good health. The chain recombines TRBV5-5 with TRBJ2-3; D possibly corresponds to TRBD1 (6 bases). In DNA, the CDR3 is TGTGCCAGCAGCTTTGCAGGGGTCACTAGCACAGATACGCAGTATTTT. Amino acids: CASSFAGVTSTDTQYF.